Presented here are 22 T cell receptor beta chains from one specimen sequenced in a study of blood T cell repertoires in COVID-19 (dated by TCRdb to 2020 to 2022). The protocol used for the library was the immunoSEQ multiplex PCR assay. TCRdb obtained this table from immuneACCESS and retained in-frame rearrangements with V and J assigned. These tables miss some clones; where compared with another copy, unresolved V genes account for less than half of the shortfall, and the remainder is unexplained. This sample lists tens of thousands of clones; more than 90% were detected once. Of the sample, around 4.2% falls within the top ten clones. Sequenced input: peripheral blood. The source is a middle-aged man with acute or convalescent COVID-19.

This clone was seen a single time. V usage is TRBV2 and J usage is TRBJ2-4; 8 bases map to TRBD2. Trimming removed 3 bases from V and 6 bases from J; junction bases left unmatched: 4. This CDR3 is 14 amino acids long. Germline V gene lookup returns CDR1 SNHLY and CDR2 FYNNEI. CDR3 DNA sequence: TGTGCCAGCAGTGAGTGGGGACTAGTAAACATTCAGTACTTC. It specifies CASSEWGLVNIQYF.

The chain is built from TRBV5-4 and TRBJ2-3, with D unclear. Trimming removed 4 bases from V and 10 bases from J, with 25 bases in between. Germline CDR1 SGHNT, CDR2 YYREEE (reference sequence). The CDR3 has 16 residues. The CDR3 protein is CASSQYAASLARAQYF. The CDR3 DNA is TGTGCCAGCAGCCAGTACGCGGCTTCATTAGCCAGAGCGCAGTATTTT.

V gene TRBV10-3 combines with J gene TRBJ2-5, with 15 bases that match TRBD2. CDR3 size: 15 residues. CDR1 and CDR2 from the germline V gene are ENHRY and SYGVKD. The trim removed 2 bases at V and 7 bases at J, leaving 2 bases unmatched. The CDR3 spells CAISEKGLAGGTQYF. The DNA for the CDR3 is TGTGCCATCAGTGAGAAGGGACTAGCGGGAGGGACCCAGTACTTC.

Written as DNA, the CDR3 is TGCGCCAGCAGCCAGGGCTATGAGCAGTTCTTC. Amino acid sequence: CASSQGYEQFF. V usage is TRBV4-1 and J usage is TRBJ2-1, with D uncertain. V lost 3 bases and J 8 bases, leaving 5 bases between the germline ends. The CDR3 spans 11 residues. CDR1 and CDR2 from the germline V gene are MGHRA and YSYEKL.

This chain joins TRBV13 and TRBJ1-6; TRBD1 matches at 7 bases. Trimming at V came to 4 bases and at J to 12 bases, leaving 3 bases not matched to a gene. This CDR3 spans 12 amino acids. Germline lookup yields CDR1 PRHDT and CDR2 FYEKMQ (reference sequence). The CDR3 region has the DNA TGTGCCAGCAGCTCGCGACAGGGACCCCTCCACTTT. Translation: CASSSRQGPLHF.

The chain links TRBV6-1 to TRBJ2-5; D ambiguous. V lost 3 bases, J lost 2 bases, and 13 bases lay in between. The length of the CDR3 is 15 residues. Germline-derived CDR1 and CDR2 are MNHNS and SASEGT. The CDR3: CASSESRGGQETQYF. DNA for the CDR3: TGTGCCAGCAGTGAGTCTCGCGGCGGACAAGAGACCCAGTACTTC.

The gene calls are TRBV5-1 and TRBJ2-2; the match to TRBD2 covers 9 bases. Germline CDR1 and CDR2: SGHRS and YFSETQ. Trimming cost V 0 bases and J 6 bases; bases outside gene matches: 6. The CDR3 length is 16 residues. The CDR3 DNA follows: TGCGCCAGCAGCTTGGCGGCTAGCGGGACGGCCGGGGAGCTGTTTTTT. This codes for CASSLAASGTAGELFF.

The rearrangement joins TRBV5-1 to TRBJ2-2; TRBD1 matches 7 bases. The germline CDR1 and CDR2 sequences are SGHRS and YFSETQ. The J segment lost 0 bases and the V segment lost 4 bases, leaving 0 bases of the junction unmatched. The CDR3 length is 14 residues. CDR3 sequence: CASSGQANTGELFF. DNA of the CDR3: TGCGCCAGCAGCGGACAGGCGAACACCGGGGAGCTGTTTTTT.

V and J are TRBV6-5 and TRBJ1-2; a weak D match, TRBD1 (6 bases). V lost 6 bases and J lost 2, with 16 bases in between. The CDR3 covers 15 residues. From germline, CDR1 is MNHEY and CDR2 SVGAGI. The CDR3 nucleotides are TGTGCCAGCAGGCCAGGACAGAGCTTCAACTATGGCTACACCTTC. Its protein is CASRPGQSFNYGYTF.

V usage is TRBV5-4 and J usage is TRBJ2-2; TRBD2 aligns across 9 bases. Germline values: CDR1 SGHNT, CDR2 YYREEE (reference sequence). J gave up 8 bases and V 1 base, and 3 bases lay outside the gene matches. The CDR3 totals 14 residues. In nucleotides, the CDR3 is TGTGCCAGCAGCTTGTTAGCGGGAGTGGGGGAGCTGTTTTTT. This translates into CASSLLAGVGELFF.

The genes are TRBV6-5 and TRBJ2-4, with D possibly TRBD1 on 6 matching bases. V dropped 6 bases and J dropped 0 bases, with 12 bases sitting between them. This CDR3 comprises 15 residues. Germline lookup yields CDR1 MNHEY and CDR2 SVGAGI. In nucleotides, the CDR3 is TGTGCCAGCAGCAGACAGGCGGTAGCCAAAAACATTCAGTACTTC. Translation gives CASSRQAVAKNIQYF.

The chain combines TRBV18 with TRBJ1-5; 8 bases are a match to TRBD1. Germline V CDR1 and CDR2: KGHSH, LQKENI. V shed 2 bases, J shed 4 bases, and the junction held 7 bases outside the gene matches. The CDR3 is 16 amino acids. CDR3 in amino acids: CASSPSDRGGNQPQHF. In DNA, the CDR3 is TGTGCCAGCTCACCAAGTGACAGGGGAGGGAATCAGCCCCAGCATTTT.

V usage is TRBV7-9 and J usage is TRBJ2-5; 9 bases line up with TRBD2. The CDR3 spans 15 residues. CDR1 is SEHNR, CDR2 FQNEAQ, per germline (reference sequence). The V and J ends lost 1 base and 3 bases, in that order; junction bases with no gene match: 3. The CDR3 here is CASSLGGLAKETQYF. CDR3 DNA sequence: TGTGCCAGCAGCTTAGGGGGACTAGCTAAAGAGACCCAGTACTTC.

The CDR3: CASSHDNPRGTGELFF. The CDR3 DNA reads TGTGCCAGCAGCCACGACAACCCCCGAGGGACCGGGGAGCTGTTTTTT. This chain uses TRBV5-5 with TRBJ2-2; possibly TRBD2 for D (5 bases). There are 16 residues in the CDR3. Per the germline V gene, CDR1 is SGHKS and CDR2 is YYEKEE (reference sequence). V lost 4 bases to trimming and J lost 5 bases, with 18 bases between them.

This chain connects TRBV3-1 (or the pseudogene TRBV3-2) to TRBJ2-2, with a possible D match to TRBD1 (5 bases). The V gene lost 2 bases and the J gene lost 1 base, with 11 bases spanning the gap. The germline CDR1 and CDR2 sequences are LGHDT and YNNKEL (reference sequence). The CDR3 loop spans 16 amino acids. CDR3 coding DNA: TGTGCCAGCAGCCAATGGGCAGGGTGGAACACCGGGGAGCTGTTTTTT. Translated, it gives CASSQWAGWNTGELFF.

The chain links TRBV30 to TRBJ2-1, with 9 bases matching TRBD2. This CDR3 comprises 17 residues. With V trimmed by 3 bases and J by 6 bases, 15 bases remained unmatched. Germline CDR1 GTSNPN, CDR2 SVGIG (reference sequence). As DNA, the CDR3 is TGTGCCTGGAGCCCCGGGAGGGTGAGCGGGAGGACCAATGAGCAGTTCTTC. This sequence encodes CAWSPGRVSGRTNEQFF.

CDR3: CASSGPPGGIGETQYF. CDR3 coding DNA: TGTGCCAGCAGTGGTCCTCCGGGCGGGATTGGGGAGACCCAGTACTTC. This chain connects TRBV2 to TRBJ2-5, with a tentative D call TRBD2 (6 bases). This CDR3 has 16 residues. Germline V gene sequence: CDR1 SNHLY, CDR2 FYNNEI. Trimming stripped 4 bases from V and 5 bases from J, with 20 bases between.

The chain links TRBV2 to TRBJ1-6, with D possibly matching TRBD1 (6 bases). CDR1 and CDR2 from the germline V gene are SNHLY and FYNNEI. The CDR3 is made up of 15 amino acids. V was shortened by 4 bases and J by 9 bases, with 16 bases between the two germline ends. The CDR3 spells CASSVARGLGSPLHF. The CDR3 DNA reads as TGTGCCAGCAGTGTTGCCAGGGGATTAGGTTCACCCCTCCACTTT.

The genes are TRBV19 and TRBJ1-2; a weak D match, TRBD1 (5 bases). This CDR3 spans 11 amino acids. Germline CDR1 is LNHDA and CDR2 is SQIVND (reference sequence). Trimming shortened V by 5 bases and J by 7 bases, and 8 bases separated the two germline ends. CDR3 region: CASSFQGGYTF. CDR3 coding DNA: TGTGCCAGTAGTTTCCAGGGTGGCTACACCTTC.

CDR3 sequence: CASSYSSGTPYEQYF. The DNA of the CDR3 is TGTGCCAGCAGTTACTCGAGTGGGACTCCCTACGAGCAGTACTTC. The genes are TRBV6-6 and TRBJ2-7, with D possibly being TRBD2 (6 bases). There are 15 residues in the CDR3. Germline CDR1 and CDR2: MNHNY and SVGAGI (reference sequence). Trimming shortened V by 0 bases and J by 2 bases, and 11 bases separated the two germline ends.

This chain joins TRBV4-1 and TRBJ2-7; unclear D gene. Germline CDR1 and CDR2: MGHRA and YSYEKL. The V end was cut by 2 bases, the J end by 2 bases, with 13 bases between. The CDR3 spans 15 residues. The CDR3: CASSQYETSTYEQYF. CDR3 coding DNA: TGCGCCAGCAGCCAATATGAGACAAGCACCTACGAGCAGTACTTC.

V is TRBV24-1 and J is TRBJ2-1, with a possible D match to TRBD1 (6 bases). The CDR3 spans 15 residues. The ends were cut back, 4 bases at V and 6 bases at J, with 15 bases in the middle. CDR1 is KGHDR and CDR2 is SFDVKD in the germline V gene. CDR3 sequence reads: CATSDIRQVTNEQFF. The CDR3 DNA follows: TGTGCCACCAGTGACATCAGACAGGTGACCAATGAGCAGTTCTTC.